These 21 T cell receptor beta chains originate from one sample sequenced in a study of T-cell memory formation after mild COVID-19. A single record per CDR3 protein comes from TCRdb applying MiXCR to the 5' RACE reads. The sample consists of 400,000 to 500,000 distinct CDR3 sequences, 24% of them appearing once. Source material: PBMCs or a T cell subset sorted from them (not recorded which). These receptors were obtained from an adult woman who had mild COVID-19 (a few samples of this study predate the infection). Cell type and time point are not known.

This clonotype appeared a few times. The chain is built from TRBV29-1 and TRBJ2-3, with 12 bases lining up with TRBD2. This CDR3 region has 17 residues. V dropped 2 bases and J dropped 1; count of bases not matched to a gene: 7. Looked up from germline, CDR1 is SQVTM and CDR2 is ANQGSEA. The CDR3 sequence is CSVEWATSGSGTDTQYF. The CDR3 region has the DNA TGCAGCGTTGAATGGGCGACTAGCGGGAGTGGCACAGATACGCAGTATTTT.

This clonotype was seen a few times. The gene calls are TRBV6-1 and TRBJ2-7; D is perhaps TRBD1 or TRBD2 (6 bases each). The CDR3 runs to 15 residues. V lost 1 base and J 2 bases, leaving 12 bases between the germline ends. Germline CDR1 is MNHNS and CDR2 is SASEGT. CDR3 in amino acids: CASSEVGGGPYEQYF. CDR3 coding DNA: TGTGCCAGCAGTGAAGTTGGTGGGGGGCCCTACGAGCAGTACTTC.

Many counts were recorded for this clonotype. The chain has TRBV5-1 and TRBJ2-7; 7 bases align to TRBD1. Trimming removed 2 bases from V and 2 bases from J; junction bases left unmatched: 7. This CDR3 is built from 15 residues. Looked up from germline, CDR1 is SGHRS and CDR2 is YFSETQ. In nucleotides, the CDR3 is TGCGCCAGCAGCTTTCAAGGGACAGAGACCTACGAGCAGTACTTC. The encoded protein is CASSFQGTETYEQYF.

This chain links TRBV2 with TRBJ2-2; 8 bases are shared with TRBD2. Germline loops: CDR1 SNHLY, CDR2 FYNNEI. The CDR3 is 14 amino acids. V lost 6 bases, J lost 6 bases, and 6 bases stayed unmatched. Here the CDR3 DNA reads TGTGCCAGCAGCCGGGAGGGCTCTTCCGGGGAGCTGTTTTTT. Its protein is CASSREGSSGELFF.

This clonotype was counted ten times or more. The chain combines TRBV6-6 with TRBJ2-3; TRBD2 agrees at 8 bases. Germline lookup yields CDR1 MNHNY and CDR2 SVGAGI (reference sequence). The V and J ends lost 5 bases and 4 bases, in that order; junction bases with no gene match: 5. The CDR3 sequence is 14 residues long. The CDR3 region has the DNA TGTGCCAGCAGTCCCAGCGGGGGCTCAGATACGCAGTATTTT. It translates to CASSPSGGSDTQYF.

In this sample, this clonotype turned up a few times. The chain is built from TRBV12-5 and TRBJ2-7; 13 bases are shared with TRBD2. V shed 6 bases, J shed 4 bases, and the junction held 6 bases outside the gene matches. Looked up from germline, CDR1 is LGHNT and CDR2 is FRNRAP. This CDR3 is 15 amino acids long. The CDR3: CASGRTSGRSYEQYF. The CDR3 bases are TGTGCTAGTGGGCGGACTAGCGGGAGAAGTTACGAGCAGTACTTC.

This clonotype occurred a few times. The chain is built from TRBV13 and TRBJ2-3, with TRBD2 as a possible D gene (5 bases). V was trimmed by 0 bases and J by 7 bases, leaving 11 bases between them. The germline V gene has CDR1 PRHDT and CDR2 FYEKMQ (reference sequence). The CDR3 runs to 14 residues. CDR3 loop: CASSLGLTGNTQYF. In DNA, the CDR3 is TGTGCCAGCAGCTTAGGCCTAACGGGAAATACGCAGTATTTT.

This clonotype has only a few counts. The V gene is TRBV12-3 or TRBV12-4, the J gene TRBJ1-1; perhaps TRBD1 as D (6 bases). The length of the CDR3 is 15 residues. V was shortened by 8 bases and J by 5 bases, with 21 bases between the two germline ends. The CDR3 DNA reads TGTGCCAGCGCACCGGCGAGAGGGGGAAGAACTGAAGCTTTCTTT. Its protein product is CASAPARGGRTEAFF.

V gene TRBV5-4 combines with J gene TRBJ2-7; 9 bases map to TRBD1. The V gene's germline CDR1 is SGHNT and CDR2 YYREEE (reference sequence). The CDR3 totals 14 residues. With 3 bases clipped from V and 5 bases from J, the junction kept 6 bases outside the gene matches. CDR3 protein: CASSSRDRENEQYF. In nucleotides, the CDR3 is TGTGCCAGCAGCTCTCGGGACAGGGAGAACGAGCAGTACTTC.

In this sample, this clonotype turned up a few times. The chain carries TRBV7-9 and TRBJ2-2, with TRBD1 identical over 11 bases. The CDR3 loop spans 15 amino acids. V shed 3 bases, J shed 4 bases, and the junction held 1 base outside the gene matches. The germline V gene encodes CDR1 SEHNR and CDR2 FQNEAQ (reference sequence). This CDR3 is CASSFGTGGTGELFF. The CDR3 bases are TGTGCCAGCAGCTTCGGGACAGGGGGCACCGGGGAGCTGTTTTTT.

This clonotype was seen at least ten times. The V call is TRBV5-1, the J call TRBJ2-1; TRBD2 aligns across 10 bases. Germline CDR1 SGHRS, CDR2 YFSETQ. With V trimmed by 0 bases and J by 4 bases, 4 bases remained unmatched. This CDR3 has 16 residues. Written as DNA, the CDR3 is TGCGCCAGCAGCTTGGCTCCTAGCGGGGGATACAATGAGCAGTTCTTC. It codes for CASSLAPSGGYNEQFF.

A few counts support this clonotype. V and J are TRBV29-1 and TRBJ1-2, with TRBD1 as a possible D gene (6 bases). This CDR3 spans 14 amino acids. V lost 0 bases and J lost 8, with 16 bases in between. Germline loops: CDR1 SQVTM, CDR2 ANQGSEA. The chain's CDR3 is CSVEDTGTPRGYTF. Here the CDR3 DNA reads TGCAGCGTTGAAGATACCGGGACACCTCGAGGCTACACCTTC.

In this sample, this clonotype turned up a few times. Written as DNA, the CDR3 is TGTGCCAGCAGTTACCGGGACAGTGGCACAGATACGCAGTATTTT. Translation gives CASSYRDSGTDTQYF. J is TRBJ2-3 and V is TRBV12-3 or TRBV12-4, with 7 bases aligning to TRBD1. CDR3 length: 15 residues. The V segment lost 4 bases and the J segment 1 base; nucleotides outside the gene matches: 5.

This rearrangement joins TRBV6-5 to TRBJ2-7; D not resolved. Germline CDR1 and CDR2: MNHEY and SVGAGI. The CDR3 consists of 13 residues. Trimming stripped 2 bases from V and 3 bases from J, with 8 bases between. The CDR3 coding sequence is TGTGCCAGCAGTTACGGGTCAAACTACGAGCAGTACTTC. Translation: CASSYGSNYEQYF.

CDR3 DNA: TGCGCCAGCAGCCAAGGGTTAACGAACACTGAAGCTTTCTTT. It is translated as CASSQGLTNTEAFF. V usage is TRBV4-1 and J usage is TRBJ1-1; no firm D call. V shed 1 base and J shed 1 base, with 7 bases lying between them. This CDR3 has 14 residues. Germline values: CDR1 MGHRA, CDR2 YSYEKL.

The chain links TRBV25-1 to TRBJ1-5, with D possibly matching TRBD1 (6 bases). The CDR3 sequence is 13 residues long. Trimming removed 3 bases from V and 5 bases from J, with 8 bases in between. Germline CDR1 reads MGHDK; CDR2 reads SYGVNS. Written as DNA, the CDR3 is TGTGCCAGCAGTGACAGGGGATATCAGCCCCAGCATTTT. Its translation is CASSDRGYQPQHF.

This clonotype was observed a handful of times. The chain has TRBV7-6 and TRBJ2-1, with D possibly being TRBD2 (5 bases). V was clipped by 1 base and J by 7 bases, with 17 bases between them. The CDR3 sequence is 16 residues long. Germline V gives CDR1 SGHVS, CDR2 FNYEAQ. The CDR3, as DNA: TGTGCCAGCAGCTTAGAAGGCAATCCACCGGGGAATGAGCAGTTCTTC. It is translated as CASSLEGNPPGNEQFF.

This clonotype was observed many times. The V gene is TRBV7-8, the J gene TRBJ2-3, with 10 nucleotides matching TRBD2. Per germline, CDR1 SGHVS and CDR2 FQNEAQ. The CDR3 is 16 residues long. V was pared by 1 base and J by 2 bases, with 3 bases of the junction left unmatched. The CDR3: CASSLVGLADTDTQYF. The DNA for the CDR3 is TGTGCCAGCAGCTTAGTCGGACTAGCGGACACAGATACGCAGTATTTT.

This clonotype occurred a few times. The V and J genes are TRBV5-1 and TRBJ2-1; D gene unclear. Germline V CDR1 and CDR2: SGHRS, YFSETQ. The CDR3 covers 14 residues. Deletions cut 6 bases from V and 7 bases from J, with 17 bases between. The CDR3 is CASTEPYRRNEQFF. CDR3 coding DNA: TGCGCCAGCACAGAGCCCTACCGCCGAAATGAGCAGTTCTTC.

This clonotype has just a few counts. At one end, the junction sequence differs from germline, possibly due to a read error. The V and J genes are TRBV4-3 and TRBJ2-1; 11 bases map to TRBD2. Germline CDR1 LGHNA, CDR2 YSLEER. This CDR3 spans 15 amino acids. This CDR3 is CASSQDRLAGGPNHF. CDR3 sequence (DNA): TGCGCCAGCAGCCAAGATCGCCTAGCGGGAGGCCCCAACCACTTC.

V gene TRBV24-1 combines with J gene TRBJ1-1; D is possibly TRBD1 (6 bases). The CDR3 is 13 residues long. The V gene's germline CDR1 is KGHDR and CDR2 SFDVKD. Trimming cost V 7 bases and J 2 bases, with 10 bases left between them. The CDR3 is CATRRGTNTEAFF. The CDR3 region has the DNA TGTGCCACCAGGAGGGGGACTAACACTGAAGCTTTCTTT.